This T cell receptor beta chain was sequenced in a study of T-cell reconstitution after alpha-beta-depleted transplantation in children. During its preparation, the TCRbeta library received unique molecular identifiers. From the PCR reads, TCRdb called clonotypes with MiXCR, one entry per CDR3 protein. The sample comprises over 25,000 distinct CDR3 sequences, 5% to 7.5% of which are singletons, and over 25% rests with the top ten. Study-wide findings and caveats: For some patients, TCRbeta diversity was high at day 60 because of recipient T cells and thymic progenitors that survived. T-cell numbers and diversity, one year after transplant, stemmed largely from T cells that were newly produced. Several hundred expanded graft clones reportedly gave rise to the alpha-beta T cells present about two months after transplant.

This CDR3 is built from 11 residues. V lost 5 bases, J lost 4 bases, and 9 bases lay in between. Looked up from germline, CDR1 is DFQATT and CDR2 is SNEGSKA (reference sequence). This clonotype is termed medium-sized. The antigen remains unidentified. The sample consisted of peripheral blood, taken 60 days after TCRalphabeta/CD19-depleted stem cell transplant. The origin of this receptor is a child in the first two years of life who had a stem cell transplant for acute myeloid leukemia, so the T cells may come from the graft donor. The chain recombines TRBV20-1 with TRBJ2-7; D is uncertain. CDR3 region: CSASDLYEQYF. The CDR3 DNA follows: TGCAGTGCTTCGGACCTTTACGAGCAGTACTTC.